Presented here are 4 T cell receptor beta chains from one specimen sequenced in a study of OX40 agonist ivuxolimab in advanced cancers. The repertoire was sequenced with immunoSEQ multiplex PCR; TCRdb's copy has only in-frame clones and lacks some. Found here are roughly 48,000 clones, about four fifths of them singletons; the top ten hold 0.95% to 1.3%. The sequencing used CD4+ or CD8+ T cells sorted from blood, collected in a trial of the OX40 agonist ivuxolimab. The receptor set was obtained from an adult with an advanced solid tumor such as melanoma, head and neck, liver or kidney cancer.

The chain links TRBV5-1 to TRBJ2-3; weak D call: TRBD2 (6 bases). With 0 bases removed from V and 4 bases from J, the gap between germline ends came to 12 bases. This CDR3 comprises 15 residues. The V gene's germline CDR1 is SGHRS and CDR2 YFSETQ. As DNA, the CDR3 is TGCGCCAGCAGCTTGGCGGCTAGCGCCCCAGATACGCAGTATTTT. It encodes CASSLAASAPDTQYF.

The chain couples TRBV11-2 to TRBJ2-3; 10 bases match TRBD2. The junction had 6 bases not matched to a gene; V was cut back by 3 bases and J by 6 bases. CDR1 is SGHAT, CDR2 FQNNGV, per germline. The CDR3 covers 15 residues. CDR3 in amino acids: CASSLAGLARDTQYF. The CDR3 DNA is TGTGCCAGCAGCTTGGCGGGACTAGCGAGGGATACGCAGTATTTT.

The chain recombines TRBV27 with TRBJ2-7; the D gene is possibly TRBD1 (6 bases). CDR3 length: 13 residues. Between the trimmed V and J ends, which lost 6 bases and 3 bases, there was a span of 12 bases. Germline V gene lookup returns CDR1 MNHEY and CDR2 SMNVEV (reference sequence). DNA for the CDR3: TGTGCCAGCAGCTACCGGGACAACTACGAGCAGTACTTC. Protein sequence: CASSYRDNYEQYF.

This clone was detected only once. One junction end disagrees with the germline gene, perhaps due to a read error. V is TRBV7-7 and J is TRBJ2-5, with 7 bases fitting TRBD1. Germline V gives CDR1 SSHAT, CDR2 FNYEAQ (reference sequence). The CDR3 totals 15 residues. Here the CDR3 reads CASSLGGQLQETQYF. The DNA for the CDR3 is TGTGCTAGCAGCTTAGGGGGACAGCTCCAAGAGACCCAGTACTTC.